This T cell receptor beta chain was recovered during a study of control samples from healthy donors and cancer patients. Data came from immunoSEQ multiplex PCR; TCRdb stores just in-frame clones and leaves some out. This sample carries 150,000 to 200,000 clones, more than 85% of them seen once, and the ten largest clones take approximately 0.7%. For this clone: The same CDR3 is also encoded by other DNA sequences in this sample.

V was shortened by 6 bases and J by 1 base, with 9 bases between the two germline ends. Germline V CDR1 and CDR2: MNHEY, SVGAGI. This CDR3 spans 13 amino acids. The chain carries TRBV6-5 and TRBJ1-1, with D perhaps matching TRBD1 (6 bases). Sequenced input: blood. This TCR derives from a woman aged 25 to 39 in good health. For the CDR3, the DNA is TGTGCCAGCAGCCCGACAGGGAACACTGAAGCTTTCTTT. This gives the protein CASSPTGNTEAFF.